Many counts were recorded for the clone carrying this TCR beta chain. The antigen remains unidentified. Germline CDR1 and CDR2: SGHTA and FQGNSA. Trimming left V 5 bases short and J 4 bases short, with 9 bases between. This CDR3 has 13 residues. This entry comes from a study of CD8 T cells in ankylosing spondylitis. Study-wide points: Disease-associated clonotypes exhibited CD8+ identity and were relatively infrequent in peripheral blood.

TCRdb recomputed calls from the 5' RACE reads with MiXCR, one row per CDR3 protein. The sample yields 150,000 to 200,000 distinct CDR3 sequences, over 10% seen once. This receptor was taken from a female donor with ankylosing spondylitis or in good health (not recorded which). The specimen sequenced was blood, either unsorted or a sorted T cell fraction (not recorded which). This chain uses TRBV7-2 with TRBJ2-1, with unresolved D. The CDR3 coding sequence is TGTGCCAGCAGCGCCCGAGGTTACAATGAGCAGTTCTTC. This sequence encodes CASSARGYNEQFF.